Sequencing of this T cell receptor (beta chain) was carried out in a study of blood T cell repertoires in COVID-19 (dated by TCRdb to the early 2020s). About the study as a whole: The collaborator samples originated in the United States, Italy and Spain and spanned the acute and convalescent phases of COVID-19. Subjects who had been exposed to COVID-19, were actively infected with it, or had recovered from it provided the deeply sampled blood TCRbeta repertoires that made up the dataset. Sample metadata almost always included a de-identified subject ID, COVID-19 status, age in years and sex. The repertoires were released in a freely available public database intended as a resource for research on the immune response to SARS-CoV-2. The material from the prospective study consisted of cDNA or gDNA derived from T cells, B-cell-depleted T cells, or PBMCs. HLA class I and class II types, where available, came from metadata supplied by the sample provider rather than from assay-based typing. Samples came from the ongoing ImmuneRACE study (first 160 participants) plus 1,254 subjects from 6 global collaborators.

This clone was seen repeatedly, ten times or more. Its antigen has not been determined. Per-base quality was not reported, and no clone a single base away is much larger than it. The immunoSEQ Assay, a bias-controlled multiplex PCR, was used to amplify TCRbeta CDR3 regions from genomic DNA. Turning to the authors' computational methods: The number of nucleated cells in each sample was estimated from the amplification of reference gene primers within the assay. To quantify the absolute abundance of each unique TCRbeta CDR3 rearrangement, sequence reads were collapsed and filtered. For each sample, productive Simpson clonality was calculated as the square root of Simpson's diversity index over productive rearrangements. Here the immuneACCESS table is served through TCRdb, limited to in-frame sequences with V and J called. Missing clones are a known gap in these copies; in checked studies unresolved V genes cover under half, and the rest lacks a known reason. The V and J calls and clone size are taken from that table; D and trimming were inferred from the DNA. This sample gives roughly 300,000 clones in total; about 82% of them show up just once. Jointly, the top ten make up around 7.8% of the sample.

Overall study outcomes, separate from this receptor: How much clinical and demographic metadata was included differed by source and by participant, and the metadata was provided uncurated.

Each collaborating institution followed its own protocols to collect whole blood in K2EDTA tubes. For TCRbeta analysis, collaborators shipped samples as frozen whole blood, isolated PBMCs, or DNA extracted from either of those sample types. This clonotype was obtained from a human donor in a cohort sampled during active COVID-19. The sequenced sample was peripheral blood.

The encoded CDR3 is CASSAQTGLGSYEQYF. The DNA sequence is TGTGCCAGCAGCGCACAAACCGGACTAGGAAGCTACGAGCAGTACTTC. The rearranged chain carries TRBV7-6 and TRBJ2-7; 7 nucleotides in the junction match TRBD2. Ends trimmed: V by 5 bases, J by 3 bases; bases unmatched to a gene: 13. Based on the germline V gene, the CDR1 and CDR2 sequences are SGHVS and FNYEAQ. The CDR3 runs 16 residues from the cysteine to the phenylalanine. The only DNA kept is the CDR3, 48 bases in frame from the first base.